This paragraph reports one T cell receptor (beta chain). Its antigen remains unidentified. Germline assignment: CDR1 SGHTS and CDR2 YDEGEE. Trimming took 0 bases from V and 2 from J, leaving 12 bases between them. The CDR3 is 16 amino acids. Vbeta (60) and Jbeta (13) primers were used in the PCR. Measured with immunoSEQ multiplex PCR; TCRdb has only the in-frame clones, and not every one. The table lists 190,000 or so clones, roughly 80% of them singletons. This entry is derived from a study of cytomegalovirus exposure and HLA in healthy donors. About the research overall: A prior study identified 90 million to 120 million unique TCR beta sequences from roughly 180 million T cells.

Overall study findings and caveats: Accounts indicate the classifier identified cytomegalovirus status with strong specificity and sensitivity.

While unrecorded immune exposures were likely, the donors were nominally healthy when sampled. Sequenced: PBMCs. The TCR originated in a boy between 10 and 17 years old in good health and CMV-seronegative. V usage is TRBV5-8 and J usage is TRBJ1-5; the D is unclear. CDR3 nucleotide sequence: TGTGCCAGCAGCTTGGGTCACCTTAGTGGCAATCAGCCCCAGCATTTT. Translating it yields CASSLGHLSGNQPQHF.